Here is one TCR beta chain with its context. What it binds is unknown. These data come from a study of T cell repertoires in cytomegalovirus infection. Study at large: CMV epitopes used comprised recently identified HLA-C-restricted ones and well-studied HLA-B-restricted ones.

A single record per CDR3 protein comes from TCRdb applying MiXCR to the reads. This repertoire shows about 570,000 distinct CDR3 sequences, under 45% found once; its top ten account for 48%. Study observations and caveats: Clonotypes of TCR beta that were HLA-C-restricted and CMV-specific dominated the ex vivo response.

CDR3 size: 16 residues. The germline CDR1 and CDR2 sequences are SEHNR and FQNEAQ (reference sequence). V dropped 1 base and J dropped 1 base, with 13 bases sitting between them. Sample: cultured PBMCs, taken from culture after CMV antigen stimulation. The V call is TRBV7-9, the J call TRBJ1-1, with a tentative D call TRBD1 (6 bases). This receptor was obtained from a human donor in good health (CMV status not recorded). Some clones in this sample may be carry-over from other donors' samples. CDR3 sequence: CASSLVGGEKNTEAFF. The DNA for the CDR3 is TGTGCCAGCAGCTTAGTGGGGGGCGAGAAGAACACTGAAGCTTTCTTT.